This T cell receptor beta chain stems from a study of shared clonotypes between healthy human individuals. About the research overall: A couple of women and a few men aged 18 to 49 made up the donors.

Study outcomes and limitations: For sorted subsets, rarefaction showed incomplete sequencing despite large depth. Around 4.7% was the fraction of naive CD4 clonotypes found shared across a few donors.

Produced via immunoSEQ multiplex PCR; TCRdb's table is partial and in-frame only. Of over a million clones in the sample, around four fifths were seen once. Details on this clone: Its cognate antigen is unknown.

The CDR3 covers 16 residues. In germline, CDR1 is MGHRA, CDR2 YSYEKL. Trimming removed 0 bases at V and 3 bases at J, with 14 bases between. The sequence came from a man aged 18 to 29 in good health. The sequenced sample consisted of memory CD4+ T cells sorted from blood. Subset described: CD45RA-negative fraction. V and J are TRBV4-1 and TRBJ1-1; the D is unclear. CDR3 nucleotide sequence: TGCGCCAGCAGCCAAGATATGGCAACCCTGTACACTGAAGCTTTCTTT. This gives the protein CASSQDMATLYTEAFF.